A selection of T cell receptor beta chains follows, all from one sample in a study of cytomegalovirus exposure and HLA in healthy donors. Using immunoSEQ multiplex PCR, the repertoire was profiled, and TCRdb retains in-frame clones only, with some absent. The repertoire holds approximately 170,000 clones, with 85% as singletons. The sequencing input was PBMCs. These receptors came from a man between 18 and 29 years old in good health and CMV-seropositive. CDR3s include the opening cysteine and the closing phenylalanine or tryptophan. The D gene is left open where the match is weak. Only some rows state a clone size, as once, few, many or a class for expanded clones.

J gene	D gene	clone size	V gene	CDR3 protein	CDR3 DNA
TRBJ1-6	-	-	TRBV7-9	CASSLGNRVSPLHF	TGTGCCAGCAGCTTAGGAAACAGGGTTTCACCCCTCCACTTT
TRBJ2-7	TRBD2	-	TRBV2	CASRASGAYEQYF	TGTGCCAGCAGGGCTAGCGGGGCCTACGAGCAGTACTTC
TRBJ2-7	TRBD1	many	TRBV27	CASSRQGPAYEQYF	TGTGCCAGCAGTCGACAGGGGCCAGCCTACGAGCAGTACTTC
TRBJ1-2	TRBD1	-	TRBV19	CASSFGQGMYYGYTF	TGTGCCAGTAGTTTCGGACAGGGGATGTACTATGGCTACACCTTC
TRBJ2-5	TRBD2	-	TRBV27	CASSSWTSGETQYF	TGTGCCAGCAGTTCCTGGACTAGCGGGGAGACCCAGTACTTC
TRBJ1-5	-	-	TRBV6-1	CASGEVQPQHF	TGTGCCAGCGGGGAGGTTCAGCCCCAGCATTTT
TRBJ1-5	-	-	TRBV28	CASSLRQSNQPQHF	TGTGCCAGCAGTTTACGACAGAGCAATCAGCCCCAGCATTTT
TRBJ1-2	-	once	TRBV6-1	CASSEGSRGWGYGYTF	TGTGCCAGCAGTGAAGGGTCTAGAGGGTGGGGCTATGGCTACACCTTC
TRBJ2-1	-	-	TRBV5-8	CASSLAGVVGEQFF	TGTGCCAGCAGCTTGGCCGGGGTAGTTGGTGAGCAGTTCTTC
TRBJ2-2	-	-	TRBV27	CASSLSAIPNTGELFF	TGTGCCAGCAGTTTATCGGCCATACCAAACACCGGGGAGCTGTTTTTT
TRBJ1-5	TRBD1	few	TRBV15	CATRGQGPHQPQHF	TGTGCCACCAGAGGACAGGGACCTCATCAGCCCCAGCATTTT
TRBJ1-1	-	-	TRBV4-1	CASSQDVANTEAFF	TGCGCCAGCAGCCAAGACGTGGCGAACACTGAAGCTTTCTTT
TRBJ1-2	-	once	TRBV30	CAWSRTDFNYGYTF	TGTGCCTGGAGCCGGACGGACTTTAACTATGGCTACACCTTC
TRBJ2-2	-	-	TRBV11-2	CASSSRGGQGFANTGELFF	TGTGCCAGCAGCTCCAGGGGCGGGCAGGGCTTCGCGAACACCGGGGAGCTGTTTTTT
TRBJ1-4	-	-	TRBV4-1	CASSPSAGAGGEKLFF	TGCGCCAGCAGCCCAAGTGCAGGGGCCGGAGGTGAAAAACTGTTTTTT
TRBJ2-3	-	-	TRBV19	CASISRDTQYF	TGTGCCAGTATTTCGAGGGATACGCAGTATTTT
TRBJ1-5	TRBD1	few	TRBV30	CAWSRDRGNQPQHF	TGTGCCTGGAGTCGAGACAGGGGCAATCAGCCCCAGCATTTT
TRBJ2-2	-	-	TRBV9	CASSVGLAWRNTGELFF	TGTGCCAGCAGCGTAGGGCTGGCGTGGAGGAACACCGGGGAGCTGTTTTTT
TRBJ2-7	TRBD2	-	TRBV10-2	CASSDLAGGLSYEQYF	TGCGCCAGCAGTGATTTAGCGGGGGGCCTCTCCTACGAGCAGTACTTC
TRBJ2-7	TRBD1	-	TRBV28	CATGTGISYEQYF	TGTGCCACCGGGACAGGTATTTCCTACGAGCAGTACTTC
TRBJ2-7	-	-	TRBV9	CASSVDLFSYEQYF	TGTGCCAGCAGCGTCGACTTATTCTCCTACGAGCAGTACTTC
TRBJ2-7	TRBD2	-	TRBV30	CAWNPLSGGTYEQYF	TGTGCCTGGAACCCCTTATCGGGGGGAACCTACGAGCAGTACTTC
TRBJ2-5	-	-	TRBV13	CASSLISAGGETQYF	TGTGCCAGCAGCTTAATCAGTGCCGGCGGGGAGACCCAGTACTTC
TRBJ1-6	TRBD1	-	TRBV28	CASSGGQAVNSPLHF	TGTGCCAGCAGTGGGGGACAGGCCGTTAATTCACCCCTCCACTTT
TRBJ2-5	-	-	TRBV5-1	CASKKMSAQETQYF	TGCGCCAGCAAGAAAATGAGTGCCCAAGAGACCCAGTACTTC
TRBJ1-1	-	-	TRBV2	CASKREGLETEAFF	TGTGCCAGCAAAAGGGAGGGGCTGGAAACTGAAGCTTTCTTT
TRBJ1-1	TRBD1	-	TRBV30	CAWRGTGGGTEAFF	TGTGCCTGGAGGGGTACAGGGGGAGGCACTGAAGCTTTCTTT
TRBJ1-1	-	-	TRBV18	CASSAGGNTEAFF	TGTGCCAGCTCCGCGGGGGGGAACACTGAAGCTTTCTTT
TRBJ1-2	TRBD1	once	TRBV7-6	CASSLQGVGGYTF	TGTGCCAGCAGCTTACAGGGGGTCGGAGGCTACACCTTC
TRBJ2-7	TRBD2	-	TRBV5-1	CASSRLAGAGEQYF	TGCGCCAGCAGCCGACTAGCGGGGGCCGGGGAGCAGTACTTC
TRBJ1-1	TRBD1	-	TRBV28	CASSPDRAVTEAFF	TGTGCCAGCAGTCCGGACAGGGCTGTAACTGAAGCTTTCTTT
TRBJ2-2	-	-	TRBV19	CASSRQGNTGELFF	TGTGCCAGTAGTAGGCAGGGGAACACCGGGGAGCTGTTTTTT
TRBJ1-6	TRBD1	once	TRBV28	CASSEGQPFYNSPLHF	TGTGCCAGCAGTGAGGGACAGCCCTTCTATAATTCACCCCTCCACTTT
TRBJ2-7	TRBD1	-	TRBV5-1	CASWTGTSSYEQYF	TGCGCCAGCTGGACAGGGACCAGCTCCTACGAGCAGTACTTC
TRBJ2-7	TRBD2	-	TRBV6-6	CASRGTRRYEQYF	TGTGCCAGCAGAGGGACTAGGCGATACGAGCAGTACTTC
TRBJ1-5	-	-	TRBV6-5	CASRRDSNQPQHF	TGTGCCAGCAGACGGGATAGCAATCAGCCCCAGCATTTT
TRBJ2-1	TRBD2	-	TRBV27	CASSPTSGSGPYNEQFF	TGTGCCAGCAGTCCTACTAGCGGGAGTGGTCCCTACAATGAGCAGTTCTTC
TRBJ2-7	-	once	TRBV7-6	CASSTEGEQYF	TGTGCCAGCAGCACGGAGGGCGAGCAGTACTTC
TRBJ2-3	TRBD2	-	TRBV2	CASSERGGEDTQYF	TGTGCCAGCAGTGAACGGGGGGGAGAGGATACGCAGTATTTT
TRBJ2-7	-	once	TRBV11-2	CASSSGQSFGSYEQYF	TGTGCCAGCAGCTCCGGACAGTCCTTTGGCTCCTACGAGCAGTACTTC
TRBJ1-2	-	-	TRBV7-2	CASSLQNYGYTF	TGTGCCAGCAGCTTACAGAACTATGGCTACACCTTC
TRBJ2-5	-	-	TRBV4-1	CASAPLERQETQYF	TGCGCCAGCGCCCCCCTCGAGCGGCAAGAGACCCAGTACTTC
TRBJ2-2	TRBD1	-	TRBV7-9	CASSLSDRDTGELFF	TGTGCCAGCAGCTTATCTGACAGGGACACCGGGGAGCTGTTTTTT
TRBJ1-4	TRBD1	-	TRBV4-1	CASSQDPGTGGEKLFF	TGCGCCAGCAGCCAAGACCCCGGGACAGGGGGTGAAAAACTGTTTTTT
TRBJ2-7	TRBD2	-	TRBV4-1	CASSEGLAVSSYEQYF	TGCGCCAGCAGCGAGGGACTAGCGGTTTCCTCCTACGAGCAGTACTTC
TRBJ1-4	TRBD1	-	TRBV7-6	CASSLGTGKQKLFF	TGTGCCAGCAGCTTGGGGACAGGGAAACAAAAACTGTTTTTT
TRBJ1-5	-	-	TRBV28	CASSRPDRSQSGTQHF	TGTGCCAGCAGTCGGCCAGACAGGTCCCAATCAGGGACCCAGCATTTT
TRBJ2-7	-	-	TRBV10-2	CASSESIYQGYEQYF	TGCGCCAGCAGTGAGTCGATCTATCAGGGGTACGAGCAGTACTTC
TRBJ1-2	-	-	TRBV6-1	CASSLEGGSGYGYTF	TGTGCCAGCAGTCTCGAGGGGGGGAGCGGGTATGGCTACACCTTC